This T cell receptor beta chain was sequenced in a study of blood T cell repertoires in COVID-19. The length of the CDR3 is 12 residues. Looked up from germline, CDR1 is LNHDA and CDR2 is SQIVND (reference sequence). With 4 bases removed from V and 4 bases from J, the gap between germline ends came to 8 bases. This clone was counted only a few times. Within the sample, other DNA sequences also encode this same CDR3. Using immunoSEQ multiplex PCR, the repertoire was profiled, and TCRdb retains in-frame clones only, with some absent. The table records about 250,000 clones, roughly 86% of them present only once.

Material: peripheral blood. The sequence came from a woman aged 55-70 years who had recovered from COVID-19. V gene TRBV19 combines with J gene TRBJ2-7; D possibly corresponds to TRBD1 (6 bases). As DNA, the CDR3 is TGTGCCAGTAGTAACCAGGGGTACGAGCAGTACTTC. Translated, it gives CASSNQGYEQYF.